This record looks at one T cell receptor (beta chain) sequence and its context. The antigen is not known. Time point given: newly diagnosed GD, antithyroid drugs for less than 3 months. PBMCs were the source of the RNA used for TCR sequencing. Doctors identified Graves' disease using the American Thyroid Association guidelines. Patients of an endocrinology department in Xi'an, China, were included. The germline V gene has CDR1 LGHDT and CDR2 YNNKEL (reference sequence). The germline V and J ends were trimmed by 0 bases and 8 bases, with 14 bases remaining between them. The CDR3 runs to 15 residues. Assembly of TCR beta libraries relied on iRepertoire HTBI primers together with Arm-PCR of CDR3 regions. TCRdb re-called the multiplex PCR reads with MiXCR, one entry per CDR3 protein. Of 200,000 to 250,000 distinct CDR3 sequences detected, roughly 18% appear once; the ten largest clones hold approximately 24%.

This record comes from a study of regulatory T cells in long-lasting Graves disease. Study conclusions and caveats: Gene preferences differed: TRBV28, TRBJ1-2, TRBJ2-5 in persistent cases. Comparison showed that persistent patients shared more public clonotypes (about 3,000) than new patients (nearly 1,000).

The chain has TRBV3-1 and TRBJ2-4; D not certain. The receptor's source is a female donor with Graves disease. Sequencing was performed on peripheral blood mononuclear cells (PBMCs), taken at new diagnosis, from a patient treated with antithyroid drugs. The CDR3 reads CASSQDRVPQDIQYF. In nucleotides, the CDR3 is TGTGCCAGCAGCCAAGATCGTGTTCCCCAGGACATTCAGTACTTC.